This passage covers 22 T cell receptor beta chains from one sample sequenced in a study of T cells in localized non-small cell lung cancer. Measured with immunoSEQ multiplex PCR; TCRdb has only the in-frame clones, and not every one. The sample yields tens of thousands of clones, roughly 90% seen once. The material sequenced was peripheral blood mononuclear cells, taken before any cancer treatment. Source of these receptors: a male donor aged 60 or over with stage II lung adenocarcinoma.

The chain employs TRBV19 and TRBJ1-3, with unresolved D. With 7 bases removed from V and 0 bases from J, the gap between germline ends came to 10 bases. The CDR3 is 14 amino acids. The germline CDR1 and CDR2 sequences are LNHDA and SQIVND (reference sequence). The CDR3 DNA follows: TGTGCCAGTACGAGGGCGAGCTCTGGAAACACCATATATTTT. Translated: CASTRASSGNTIYF.

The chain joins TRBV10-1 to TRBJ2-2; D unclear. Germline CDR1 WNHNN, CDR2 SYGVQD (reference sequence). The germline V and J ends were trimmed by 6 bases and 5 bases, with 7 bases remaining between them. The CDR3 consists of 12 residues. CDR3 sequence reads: CASRPGTGELFF. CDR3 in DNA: TGCGCCAGCAGACCTGGGACCGGGGAGCTGTTTTTT.

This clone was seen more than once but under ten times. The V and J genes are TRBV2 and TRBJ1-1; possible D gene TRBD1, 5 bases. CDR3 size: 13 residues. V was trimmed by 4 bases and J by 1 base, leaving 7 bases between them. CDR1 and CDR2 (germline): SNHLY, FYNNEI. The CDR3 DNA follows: TGTGCCAGCAGTGGGGGCAGGAACACTGAAGCTTTCTTT. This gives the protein CASSGGRNTEAFF.

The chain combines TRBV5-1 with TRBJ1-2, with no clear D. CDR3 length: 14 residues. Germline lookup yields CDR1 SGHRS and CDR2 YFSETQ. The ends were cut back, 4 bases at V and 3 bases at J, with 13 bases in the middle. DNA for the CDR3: TGCGCCAGCAGCCCTTCGGACGGAGACTATGGCTACACCTTC. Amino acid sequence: CASSPSDGDYGYTF.

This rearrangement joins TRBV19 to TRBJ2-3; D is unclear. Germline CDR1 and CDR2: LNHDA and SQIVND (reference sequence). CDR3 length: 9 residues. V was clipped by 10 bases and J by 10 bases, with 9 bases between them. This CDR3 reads CATFSPQYF. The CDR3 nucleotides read TGTGCCACCTTTTCGCCGCAGTATTTT.

CDR3 DNA: TGTGCCACCAGCAGCTTTAGGGGTAAGGGCACTGAAGCTTTCTTT. Its protein product is CATSSFRGKGTEAFF. The rearrangement links TRBV15 to TRBJ1-1, with a possible D match to TRBD1 (5 bases). V lost 3 bases to trimming and J lost 4 bases, with 15 bases between them. The germline gives CDR1 LNHNV, CDR2 YYDKDF (reference sequence). The CDR3 sequence is 15 residues long.

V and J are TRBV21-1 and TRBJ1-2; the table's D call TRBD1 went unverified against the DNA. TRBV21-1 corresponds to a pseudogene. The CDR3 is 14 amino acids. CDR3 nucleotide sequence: TGTGCCAGCAGCAAAAGGGGGAGTAACTATGGCTACACCTTC. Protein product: CASSKRGSNYGYTF.

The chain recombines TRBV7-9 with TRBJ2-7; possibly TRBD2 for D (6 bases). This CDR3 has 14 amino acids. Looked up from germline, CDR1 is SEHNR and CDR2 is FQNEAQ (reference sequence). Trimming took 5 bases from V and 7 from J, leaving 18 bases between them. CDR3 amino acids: CASSHGRRVGEQYF. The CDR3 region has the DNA TGTGCCAGCAGCCACGGTAGGAGGGTGGGGGAGCAGTACTTC.

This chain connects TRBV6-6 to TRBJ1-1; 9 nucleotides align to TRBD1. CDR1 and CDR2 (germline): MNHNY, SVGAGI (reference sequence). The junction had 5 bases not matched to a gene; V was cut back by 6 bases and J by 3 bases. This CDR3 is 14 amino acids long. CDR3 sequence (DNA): TGTGCCAGCAGGCAAACAGGGGGCGACACTGAAGCTTTCTTT. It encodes CASRQTGGDTEAFF.

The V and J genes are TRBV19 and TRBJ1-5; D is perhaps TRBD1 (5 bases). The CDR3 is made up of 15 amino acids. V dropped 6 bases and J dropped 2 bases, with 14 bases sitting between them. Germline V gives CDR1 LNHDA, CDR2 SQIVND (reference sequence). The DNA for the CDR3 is TGTGCCAGTAGGCGTCAGGGAAGAGGCAATCAGCCCCAGCATTTT. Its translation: CASRRQGRGNQPQHF.

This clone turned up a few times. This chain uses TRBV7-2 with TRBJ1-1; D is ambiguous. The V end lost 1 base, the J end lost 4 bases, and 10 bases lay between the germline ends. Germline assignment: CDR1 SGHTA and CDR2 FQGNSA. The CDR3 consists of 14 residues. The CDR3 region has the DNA TGTGCCAGCAGCTTAGGAGGGAAGGGCACTGAAGCTTTCTTT. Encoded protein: CASSLGGKGTEAFF.

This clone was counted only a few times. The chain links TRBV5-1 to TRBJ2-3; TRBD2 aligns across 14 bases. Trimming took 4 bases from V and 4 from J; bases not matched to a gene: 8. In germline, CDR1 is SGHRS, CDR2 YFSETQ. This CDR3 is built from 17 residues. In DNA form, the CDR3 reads TGCGCCAGCAGCCCCTACGGGACTAGCGGGAGCCCAGATACGCAGTATTTT. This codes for CASSPYGTSGSPDTQYF.

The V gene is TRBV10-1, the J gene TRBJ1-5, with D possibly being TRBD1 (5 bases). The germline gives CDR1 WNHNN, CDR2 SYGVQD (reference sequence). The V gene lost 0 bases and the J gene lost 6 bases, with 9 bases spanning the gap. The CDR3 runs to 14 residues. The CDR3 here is CASSESGDGQPQHF. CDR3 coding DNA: TGCGCCAGCAGTGAGTCGGGGGATGGTCAGCCCCAGCATTTT.

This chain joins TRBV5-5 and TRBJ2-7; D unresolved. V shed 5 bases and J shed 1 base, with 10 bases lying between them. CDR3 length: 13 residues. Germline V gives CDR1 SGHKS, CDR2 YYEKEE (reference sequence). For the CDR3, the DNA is TGTGCCAGCAGTAGACCGCCGTCCTACGAGCAGTACTTC. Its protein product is CASSRPPSYEQYF.

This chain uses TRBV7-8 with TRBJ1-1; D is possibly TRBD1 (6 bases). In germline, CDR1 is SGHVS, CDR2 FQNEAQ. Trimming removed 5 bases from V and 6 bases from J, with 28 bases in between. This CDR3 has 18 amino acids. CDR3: CASSTLRGLTGLQAEAFF. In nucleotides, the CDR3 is TGTGCCAGCAGCACTCTACGTGGGCTGACAGGTCTTCAGGCTGAAGCTTTCTTT. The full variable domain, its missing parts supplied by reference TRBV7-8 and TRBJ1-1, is GAGVSQSPRYKVAKRGQDVALRCDPISGHVSLFWYQQALGQGPEFLTYFQNEAQLDKSGLPSDRFFAERPEGSVSTLKIQRTQQEDSAVYLCASSTLRGLTGLQAEAFFGQGTRLTVV.

The CDR3 loop is CASSPLTSGSTDTQYF. CDR3 coding DNA: TGTGCCAGCTCACCGTTGACTAGCGGTTCCACAGATACGCAGTATTTT. The chain couples TRBV18 to TRBJ2-3; 9 nucleotides align to TRBD2. The CDR3 covers 16 residues. The trim removed 3 bases at V and 2 bases at J, leaving 6 bases unmatched. Germline CDR1 KGHSH, CDR2 LQKENI.

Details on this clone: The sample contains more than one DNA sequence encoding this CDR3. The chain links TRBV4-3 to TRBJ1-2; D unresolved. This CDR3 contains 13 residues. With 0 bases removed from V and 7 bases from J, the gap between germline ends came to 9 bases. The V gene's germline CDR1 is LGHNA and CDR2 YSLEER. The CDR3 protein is CASSQDGRGGYTF. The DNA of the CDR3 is TGCGCCAGCAGCCAAGATGGACGGGGTGGCTACACCTTC.

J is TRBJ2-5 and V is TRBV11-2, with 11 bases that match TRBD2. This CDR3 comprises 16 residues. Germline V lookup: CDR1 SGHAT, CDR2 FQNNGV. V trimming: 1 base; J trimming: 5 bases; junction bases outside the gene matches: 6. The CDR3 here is CASSLGGLAEMETQYF. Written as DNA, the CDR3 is TGTGCCAGCAGCTTAGGGGGACTAGCGGAAATGGAGACCCAGTACTTC. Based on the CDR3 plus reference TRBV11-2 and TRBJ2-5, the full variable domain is EAGVAQSPRYKIIEKRQSVAFWCNPISGHATLYWYQQILGQGPKLLIQFQNNGVVDDSQLPKDRFSAERLKGVDSTLKIQPAKLEDSAVYLCASSLGGLAEMETQYFGPGTRLLVL.

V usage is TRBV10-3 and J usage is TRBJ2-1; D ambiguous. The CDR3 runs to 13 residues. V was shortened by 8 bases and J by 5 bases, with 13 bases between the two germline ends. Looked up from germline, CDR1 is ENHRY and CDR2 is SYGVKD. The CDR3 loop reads CAICQPGNNEQFF. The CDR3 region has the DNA TGTGCCATCTGCCAGCCTGGGAACAATGAGCAGTTCTTC.

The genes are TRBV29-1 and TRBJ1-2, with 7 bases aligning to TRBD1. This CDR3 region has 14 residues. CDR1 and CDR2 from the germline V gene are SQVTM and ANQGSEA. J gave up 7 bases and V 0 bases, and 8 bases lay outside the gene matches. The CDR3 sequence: CSVEEGHRGLGYTF. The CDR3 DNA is TGCAGCGTTGAAGAGGGCCACAGGGGTCTTGGCTACACCTTC.

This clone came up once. Written as DNA, the CDR3 is TGTGCCAGCAGCTTAGCCTACCGGGGGACAGGGAGGGACCCTAACTATGGCTACACCTTC. The encoded protein is CASSLAYRGTGRDPNYGYTF. The V call is TRBV7-2, the J call TRBJ1-2; 9 bases agree with TRBD1. The CDR3 runs 20 residues. Germline V gives CDR1 SGHTA, CDR2 FQGNSA. The V and J ends lost 0 bases and 0 bases, in that order; junction bases with no gene match: 14.

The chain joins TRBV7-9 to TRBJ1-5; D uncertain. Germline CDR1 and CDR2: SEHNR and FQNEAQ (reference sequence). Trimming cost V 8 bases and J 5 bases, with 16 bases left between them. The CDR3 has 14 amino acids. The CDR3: CASDLGDPYQPQHF. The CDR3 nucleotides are TGTGCCAGCGATTTAGGAGATCCCTATCAGCCCCAGCATTTT.